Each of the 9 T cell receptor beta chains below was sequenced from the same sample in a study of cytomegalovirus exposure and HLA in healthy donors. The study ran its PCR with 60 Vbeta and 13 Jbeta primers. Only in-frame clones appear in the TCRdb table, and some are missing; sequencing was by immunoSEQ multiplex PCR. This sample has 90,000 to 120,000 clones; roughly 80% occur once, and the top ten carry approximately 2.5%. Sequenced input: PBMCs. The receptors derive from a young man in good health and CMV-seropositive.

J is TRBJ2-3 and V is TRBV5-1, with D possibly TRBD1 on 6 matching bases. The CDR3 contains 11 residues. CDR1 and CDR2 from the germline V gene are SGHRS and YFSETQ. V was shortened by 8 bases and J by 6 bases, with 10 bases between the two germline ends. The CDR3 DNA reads TGCGCCAGTGCCAGGGGCGATACGCAGTATTTT. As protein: CASARGDTQYF.

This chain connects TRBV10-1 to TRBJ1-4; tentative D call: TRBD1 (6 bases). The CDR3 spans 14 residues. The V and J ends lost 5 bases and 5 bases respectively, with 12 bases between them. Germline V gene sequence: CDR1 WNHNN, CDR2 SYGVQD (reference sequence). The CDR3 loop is CASSPGQPNEKLFF. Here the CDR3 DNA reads TGCGCCAGCAGTCCCGGACAGCCAAATGAAAAACTGTTTTTT.

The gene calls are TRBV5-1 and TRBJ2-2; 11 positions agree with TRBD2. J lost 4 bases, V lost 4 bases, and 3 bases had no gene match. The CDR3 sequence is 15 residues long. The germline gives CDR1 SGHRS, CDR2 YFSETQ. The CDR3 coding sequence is TGCGCCAGCAGCCCTAGCGGGGGGAGCACCGGGGAGCTGTTTTTT. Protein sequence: CASSPSGGSTGELFF. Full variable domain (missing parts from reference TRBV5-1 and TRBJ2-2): KAGVTQTPRYLIKTRGQQVTLSCSPISGHRSVSWYQQTPGQGLQFLFEYFSETQRNKGNFPGRFSGRQFSNSRSEMNVSTLELGDSALYLCASSPSGGSTGELFFGEGSRLTVL.

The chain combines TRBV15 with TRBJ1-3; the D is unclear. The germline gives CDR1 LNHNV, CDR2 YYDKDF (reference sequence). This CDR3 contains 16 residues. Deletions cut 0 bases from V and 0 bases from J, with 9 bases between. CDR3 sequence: CATSREPNFSGNTIYF. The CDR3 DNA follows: TGTGCCACCAGCAGAGAGCCCAACTTCTCTGGAAACACCATATATTTT.

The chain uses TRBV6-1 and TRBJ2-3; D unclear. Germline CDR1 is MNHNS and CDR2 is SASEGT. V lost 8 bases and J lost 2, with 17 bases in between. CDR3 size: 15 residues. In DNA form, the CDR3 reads TGTGCCAGCCGGATTGAACGCGGTTACACAGATACGCAGTATTTT. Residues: CASRIERGYTDTQYF.

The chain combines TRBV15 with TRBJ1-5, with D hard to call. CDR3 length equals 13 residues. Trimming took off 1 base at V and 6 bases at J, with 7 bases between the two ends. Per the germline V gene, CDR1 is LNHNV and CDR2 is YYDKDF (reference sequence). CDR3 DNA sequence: TGTGCCACCAGCAGAGGGGGAGGTCAGCCCCAGCATTTT. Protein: CATSRGGGQPQHF.

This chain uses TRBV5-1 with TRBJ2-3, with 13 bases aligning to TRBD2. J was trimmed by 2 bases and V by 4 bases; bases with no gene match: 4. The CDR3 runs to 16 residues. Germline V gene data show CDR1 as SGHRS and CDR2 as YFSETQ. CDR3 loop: CASSPGTSGNTDTQYF. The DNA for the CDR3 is TGCGCCAGCAGCCCCGGGACTAGCGGGAACACAGATACGCAGTATTTT.

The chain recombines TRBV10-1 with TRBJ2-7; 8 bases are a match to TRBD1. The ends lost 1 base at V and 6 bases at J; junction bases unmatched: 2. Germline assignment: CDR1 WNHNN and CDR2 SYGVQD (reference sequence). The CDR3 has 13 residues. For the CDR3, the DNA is TGCGCCAGCAGTGAGTGGACAGGGAGCGAGCAGTACTTC. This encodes CASSEWTGSEQYF.

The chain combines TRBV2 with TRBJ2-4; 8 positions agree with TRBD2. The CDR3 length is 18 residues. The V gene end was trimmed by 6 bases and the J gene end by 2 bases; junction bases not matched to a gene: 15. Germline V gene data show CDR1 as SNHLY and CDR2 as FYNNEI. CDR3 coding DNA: TGTGCCAGCAGACCGGCTAGCGGGCGGTACGGGACCAAAAACATTCAGTACTTC. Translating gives CASRPASGRYGTKNIQYF.